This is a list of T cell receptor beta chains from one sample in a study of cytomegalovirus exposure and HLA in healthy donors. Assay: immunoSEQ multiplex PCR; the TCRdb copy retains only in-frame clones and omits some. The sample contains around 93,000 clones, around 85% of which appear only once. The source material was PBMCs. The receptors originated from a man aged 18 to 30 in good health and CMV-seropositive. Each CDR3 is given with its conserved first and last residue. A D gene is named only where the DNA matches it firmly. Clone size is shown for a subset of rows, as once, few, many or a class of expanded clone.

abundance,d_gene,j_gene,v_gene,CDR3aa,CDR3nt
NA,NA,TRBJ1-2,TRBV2,CASSVPGVGYTF,TGTGCCAGCAGTGTACCAGGGGTTGGCTACACCTTC
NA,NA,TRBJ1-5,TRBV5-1,CASSFRYRARTRNQPQHF,TGCGCCAGCAGCTTCCGATACAGGGCTCGAACGAGAAATCAGCCCCAGCATTTT
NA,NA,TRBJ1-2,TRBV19,CASSTFDRDYGYTF,TGTGCCAGTAGCACCTTCGACAGAGACTATGGCTACACCTTC
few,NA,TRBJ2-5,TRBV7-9,CASSPGKGETQYF,TGTGCCAGCAGCCCGGGGAAGGGAGAGACCCAGTACTTC
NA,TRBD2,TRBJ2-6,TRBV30,CAWSVSPWTSGRTGANVLTF,TGTGCCTGGAGTGTTAGTCCTTGGACTAGCGGGAGGACTGGGGCCAACGTCCTGACTTTC
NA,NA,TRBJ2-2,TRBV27,CASSIHRDAGELFF,TGTGCCAGCAGTATCCACAGGGACGCCGGGGAGCTGTTTTTT
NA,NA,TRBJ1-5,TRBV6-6,CASSTSQGGGHQPQHF,TGTGCCAGCAGTACATCACAGGGCGGGGGCCACCAGCCCCAGCATTTT
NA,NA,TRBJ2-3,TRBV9,CASSAALRRQSLGTDTQYF,TGTGCCAGCAGCGCCGCGCTACGCCGACAGTCCCTTGGGACAGATACGCAGTATTTT
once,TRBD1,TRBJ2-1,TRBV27,CASSFLSRRRDREYNEQFF,TGTGCCAGCAGTTTTCTGTCTAGACGACGGGACAGGGAATACAATGAGCAGTTCTTC
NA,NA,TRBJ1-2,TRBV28,CASKVQGFGYGYTF,TGTGCCAGCAAGGTCCAGGGATTCGGCTATGGCTACACCTTC
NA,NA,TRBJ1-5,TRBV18,CASSRTATQDQPQHF,TGTGCCAGTTCTCGGACAGCAACACAAGATCAGCCCCAGCATTTT
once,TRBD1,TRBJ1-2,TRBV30,CAWKPGGSYGYTF,TGTGCCTGGAAGCCAGGGGGCTCCTATGGCTACACCTTC
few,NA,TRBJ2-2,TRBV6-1,CASTLTGELFF,TGTGCCAGCACACTCACCGGGGAGCTGTTTTTT
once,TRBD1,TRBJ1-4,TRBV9,CASSGDSYNEKLFF,TGTGCCAGCAGCGGGGACAGCTATAATGAAAAACTGTTTTTT
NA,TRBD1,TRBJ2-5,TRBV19,CASSIVQGAGETQYF,TGTGCCAGTAGTATAGTCCAGGGGGCTGGAGAGACCCAGTACTTC
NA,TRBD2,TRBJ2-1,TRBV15,CATSRGLAETNEQFF,TGTGCCACCAGCAGGGGACTAGCGGAGACGAATGAGCAGTTCTTC
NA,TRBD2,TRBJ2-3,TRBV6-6,CASSPGLGGVTDTQYF,TGTGCCAGCAGCCCGGGACTAGGGGGAGTAACAGATACGCAGTATTTT
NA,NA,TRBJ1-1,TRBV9,CASSADAYQGIEAFF,TGTGCCAGCAGCGCCGACGCCTATCAGGGTATCGAAGCTTTCTTT
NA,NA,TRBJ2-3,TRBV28,CASTRDDRGWLAGTDTQYF,TGTGCCAGCACCCGTGATGACAGGGGTTGGCTAGCGGGCACAGATACGCAGTATTTT
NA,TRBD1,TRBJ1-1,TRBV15,CATSRTIDRAGAFF,TGTGCCACCAGCAGGACCATCGACAGGGCTGGCGCTTTCTTT
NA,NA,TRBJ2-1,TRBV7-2,CASSRKSGSGVGQFF,TGTGCCAGCAGCCGCAAATCAGGTTCCGGGGTTGGGCAGTTCTTC
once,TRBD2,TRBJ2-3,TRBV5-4,CASSPGLAGGGGDTQYF,TGTGCCAGCAGCCCGGGACTAGCGGGAGGGGGGGGAGATACGCAGTATTTT
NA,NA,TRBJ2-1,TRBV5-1,CASSYWGGGQYNEQFF,TGCGCCAGCAGTTATTGGGGGGGAGGACAGTACAATGAGCAGTTCTTC
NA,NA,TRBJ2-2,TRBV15,CATSRDVGTGELFF,TGTGCCACCAGCAGAGATGTCGGCACCGGGGAGCTGTTTTTT
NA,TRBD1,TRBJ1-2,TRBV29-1,CSVEDQWTGGYGYTF,TGCAGCGTTGAAGATCAGTGGACAGGGGGATATGGCTACACCTTC
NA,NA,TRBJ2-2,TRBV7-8,CASGGHQGDTGELFF,TGTGCCAGCGGGGGGCATCAGGGGGACACCGGGGAGCTGTTTTTT
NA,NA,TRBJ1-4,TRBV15,CATSRDGGLGTLQGKLFF,TGTGCCACCAGCAGAGATGGGGGCCTGGGGACCCTACAGGGAAAACTGTTTTTT
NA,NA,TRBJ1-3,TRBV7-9,CASSLGTGSRSGNTIYF,TGTGCCAGCAGCTTAGGCACAGGGTCCCGTTCTGGAAACACCATATATTTT
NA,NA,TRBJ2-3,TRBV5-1,CASSAGTQLTDTQYF,TGCGCCAGCAGCGCAGGAACACAGCTCACAGATACGCAGTATTTT
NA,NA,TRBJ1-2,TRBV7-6,CASSLRQEANYGYTF,TGTGCCAGCAGCTTACGACAGGAAGCTAACTATGGCTACACCTTC
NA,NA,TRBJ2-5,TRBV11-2,CASSLVDEYQETQYF,TGTGCCAGCAGCTTAGTCGATGAGTACCAAGAGACCCAGTACTTC
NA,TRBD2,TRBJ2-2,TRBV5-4,CASSLLAGASGELFF,TGTGCCAGCAGCTTACTAGCGGGAGCATCCGGGGAGCTGTTTTTT
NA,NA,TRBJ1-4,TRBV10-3,CAISEFAGQNEKLFF,TGTGCCATCAGTGAGTTCGCAGGGCAGAATGAAAAACTGTTTTTT
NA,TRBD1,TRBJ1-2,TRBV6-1,CASLTGQATYGYTF,TGTGCCAGCCTAACCGGACAGGCCACCTATGGCTACACCTTC
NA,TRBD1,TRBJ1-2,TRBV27,CASSSGQGANYGYTF,TGTGCCAGCAGTTCGGGACAGGGGGCAAACTATGGCTACACCTTC